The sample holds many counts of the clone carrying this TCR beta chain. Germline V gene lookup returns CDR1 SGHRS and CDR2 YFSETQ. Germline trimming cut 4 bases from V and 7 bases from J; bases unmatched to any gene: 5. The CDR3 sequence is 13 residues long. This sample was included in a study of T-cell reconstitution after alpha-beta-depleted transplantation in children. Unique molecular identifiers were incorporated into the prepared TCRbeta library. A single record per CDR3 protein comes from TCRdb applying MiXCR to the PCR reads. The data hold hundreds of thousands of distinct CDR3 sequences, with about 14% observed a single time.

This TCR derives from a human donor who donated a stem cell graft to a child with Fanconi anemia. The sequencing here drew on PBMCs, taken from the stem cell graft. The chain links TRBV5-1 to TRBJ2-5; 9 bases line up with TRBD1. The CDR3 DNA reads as TGCGCCAGCAGCGAGGACAGGGGAGCGACCCAGTACTTC. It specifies CASSEDRGATQYF. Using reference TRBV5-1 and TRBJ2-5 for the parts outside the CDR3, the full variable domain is KAGVTQTPRYLIKTRGQQVTLSCSPISGHRSVSWYQQTPGQGLQFLFEYFSETQRNKGNFPGRFSGRQFSNSRSEMNVSTLELGDSALYLCASSEDRGATQYFGPGTRLLVL.